The T cell receptor beta chain described here comes from a study of OX40 agonist ivuxolimab in advanced cancers. Looking at the study overall: All patients had ivuxolimab intravenously every 2 weeks at 0.01 to 10 mg/kg.

Repertoires were generated with immunoSEQ multiplex PCR, while TCRdb's copy carries only in-frame clones and drops some. The sample lists about 34,000 clones; around 90% were seen once. The germline V gene encodes CDR1 MDHEN and CDR2 SYDVKM. This CDR3 region has 17 residues. V gave up 6 bases and J gave up 0 bases, with 15 bases separating them. V gene TRBV28 combines with J gene TRBJ2-6; either TRBD1 or TRBD2 may supply D (5 bases each). This receptor was taken from an adult with an advanced solid tumor such as melanoma, head and neck, liver or kidney cancer. The sample was CD4+ or CD8+ T cells sorted from blood, taken in a trial of the OX40 agonist ivuxolimab. DNA of the CDR3: TGTGCCAGCAGACCGGGACGGTTTAGCTCTGGGGCCAACGTCCTGACTTTC. It is translated as CASRPGRFSSGANVLTF.